This T cell receptor beta chain was sequenced in a study of Tregs in tolerant kidney transplant recipients. The CDR3 runs 18 residues. Germline lookup yields CDR1 SGHKS and CDR2 YYEKEE (reference sequence). V was cut by 2 bases and J by 1 base, with 19 bases left in between. As concerns this clone: Its antigen is still unknown.

Sequencing used immunoSEQ multiplex PCR; TCRdb keeps in-frame clones, though not all of them. The sample lists about 8,600 clones; approximately 43% were seen once. This receptor was identified in a human donor in good health. The sequencing input was CD4+ T cells from blood cultured with allogeneic cells. The chain combines TRBV5-5 with TRBJ1-5; the D is unclear. CDR3: CASSFSFRSPGSNQPQHF. CDR3 sequence (DNA): TGTGCCAGCAGCTTTTCCTTCAGGTCGCCGGGAAGCAATCAGCCCCAGCATTTT.